Each of the 28 T cell receptor beta chains below was sequenced from the same sample in a study of shared clonotypes between healthy human individuals. Profiling relied on immunoSEQ multiplex PCR, and the TCRdb table lists in-frame clones only, not all of them. The table shows 2 million to 2.5 million clones, with 90% to 95% occurring only once. The sample taken for sequencing was naive CD4+ T cells from PBMCs. Subset reported: CD45RA+ positively selected. The origin of the receptors is a man between 18 and 35 years old in good health. Some clones in this sample may be carry-over from other donors' samples.

The chain recombines TRBV6-6 with TRBJ1-2; possibly TRBD1 for D (6 bases). The CDR3 runs to 15 residues. Germline-derived CDR1 and CDR2 are MNHNY and SVGAGI (reference sequence). V lost 5 bases, J lost 2 bases, and 15 bases lay in between. This chain's CDR3 is CASSVYPGQNYGYTF. DNA of the CDR3: TGTGCCAGCAGTGTATACCCGGGACAAAACTATGGCTACACCTTC.

The chain recombines TRBV25-1 with TRBJ2-1; maybe TRBD1 (6 bases). Trimming removed 4 bases at V and 5 bases at J, with 12 bases between. This CDR3 contains 14 residues. Germline CDR1 reads MGHDK; CDR2 reads SYGVNS. Here the CDR3 reads CASSARTAHNEQFF. The CDR3 nucleotides are TGTGCCAGCAGTGCCCGGACAGCCCACAATGAGCAGTTCTTC.

The rearrangement uses TRBV4-1 and TRBJ2-1, with unresolved D. The germline V gene has CDR1 MGHRA and CDR2 YSYEKL. V lost 4 bases and J lost 0, with 10 bases in between. The CDR3 is 15 residues long. The CDR3 loop is CASSLAESSYNEQFF. As DNA, the CDR3 is TGCGCCAGCAGCCTGGCCGAGAGCTCCTACAATGAGCAGTTCTTC.

The CDR3 nucleotides read TGTGCCAGCATCTCCCCTGCTAGGGCTTTCTTT. Encoded protein: CASISPARAFF. The V and J genes are TRBV6-5 and TRBJ1-1; D remains unclear. Germline CDR1 MNHEY, CDR2 SVGAGI. CDR3 size: 11 residues. The V gene lost 7 bases and the J gene lost 11 bases, with 14 bases spanning the gap.

This chain links TRBV28 with TRBJ2-5, with 11 positions matching TRBD2. Losses at the gene ends were 7 bases for V and 2 bases for J; bases not matched to a gene: 6. CDR1 MDHEN and CDR2 SYDVKM come from the germline V gene. CDR3 length equals 15 residues. The CDR3 reads CASTIRLAGQETQYF. The DNA for the CDR3 is TGTGCCAGCACCATCAGACTAGCGGGACAAGAGACCCAGTACTTC.

The V and J genes are TRBV5-1 and TRBJ2-1; TRBD2 aligns across 13 bases. Looked up from germline, CDR1 is SGHRS and CDR2 is YFSETQ. The junction had 11 bases not matched to a gene; V was cut back by 5 bases and J by 3 bases. The CDR3 totals 18 residues. CDR3: CASRLARLAGGNYNEQFF. In DNA form, the CDR3 reads TGCGCCAGCAGATTAGCTAGACTAGCGGGAGGAAACTACAATGAGCAGTTCTTC.

CDR3 amino acids: CASSQPGSSYEQYF. Written as DNA, the CDR3 is TGCGCCAGCAGCCAACCCGGGTCCTCCTACGAGCAGTACTTC. The chain links TRBV4-1 to TRBJ2-7; D uncertain. V lost 2 bases, J lost 0 bases, and 8 bases lay in between. Germline V gives CDR1 MGHRA, CDR2 YSYEKL. The CDR3 sequence is 14 residues long.

The V call is TRBV11-2, the J call TRBJ1-2, with D uncertain. This CDR3 is 13 amino acids long. Trimming took 2 bases from V and 2 from J, leaving 6 bases between them. Germline V lookup: CDR1 SGHAT, CDR2 FQNNGV. DNA of the CDR3: TGTGCCAGCAGCTTACCATTCAACTATGGCTACACCTTC. Translating gives CASSLPFNYGYTF.

CDR3 sequence: CASSSGTSGRASEQFF. CDR3 bases: TGCGCCAGCAGCTCCGGGACTAGCGGGAGGGCAAGTGAGCAGTTCTTC. The J gene is TRBJ2-1, the V gene TRBV5-1; 16 nucleotides match TRBD2. This CDR3 has 16 residues. CDR1 SGHRS and CDR2 YFSETQ come from the germline V gene. J lost 9 bases, V lost 3 bases, and 6 bases had no gene match.

The rearrangement uses TRBV7-2 and TRBJ1-1; no firm D call. The CDR3 has 13 amino acids. Trimming removed 2 bases at V and 4 bases at J, with 8 bases between. CDR1 is SGHTA, CDR2 FQGNSA, per germline. CDR3 bases: TGTGCCAGCAGCTTAATTGCGGGCACTGAAGCTTTCTTT. This translates into CASSLIAGTEAFF.

In nucleotides, the CDR3 is TGTGCCAGCAGCTTAGCGCTCGGGAGTGAAAAGCAGTACTTC. Amino acid sequence: CASSLALGSEKQYF. The chain employs TRBV11-1 and TRBJ2-7; tentatively, D is TRBD2 (6 bases). Germline-derived CDR1 and CDR2 are SGHAT and FQDESV (reference sequence). V gave up 0 bases and J gave up 8 bases, with 14 bases separating them. The CDR3 runs 14 residues.

The CDR3 DNA reads TGTGCCAGTAGTATAGGACCGCAAGCCAAAAACATTCAGTACTTC. As protein: CASSIGPQAKNIQYF. This chain connects TRBV19 to TRBJ2-4; D is uncertain. The CDR3 consists of 15 residues. Germline loops: CDR1 LNHDA, CDR2 SQIVND (reference sequence). V was clipped by 1 base and J by 0 bases, with 7 bases between them.

The chain is built from TRBV5-1 and TRBJ2-2; D may be TRBD1 or TRBD2 (5 bases each). Deletions cut 4 bases from V and 6 bases from J, with 13 bases between. The CDR3 extends over 14 amino acids. The germline V gene has CDR1 SGHRS and CDR2 YFSETQ. CDR3 loop: CASSPGRPSGELFF. As DNA, the CDR3 is TGCGCCAGCAGCCCGGGACGGCCGTCCGGGGAGCTGTTTTTT.

Concerning this clone: Within the sample, other DNA sequences also encode this same CDR3. CDR3 residues: CASSERSEAFF. The CDR3 coding sequence is TGTGCCAGCAGTGAAAGGTCTGAAGCTTTCTTT. The chain links TRBV6-1 to TRBJ1-1; D call uncertain. CDR3 length: 11 residues. V lost 2 bases and J 6 bases, leaving 4 bases between the germline ends. Germline V gene data show CDR1 as MNHNS and CDR2 as SASEGT.

Notes on this clone: Other nucleotide sequences from this sample produce the same CDR3. The gene calls are TRBV7-2 and TRBJ1-1; perhaps TRBD1 as D (5 bases). The germline V gene encodes CDR1 SGHTA and CDR2 FQGNSA. Trimming pared 4 bases from V and 9 bases from J, leaving 12 bases between. CDR3 length equals 12 residues. In DNA form, the CDR3 reads TGTGCCAGCAGCTCGACCGGGACTCAAGCTTTCTTT. Translation gives CASSSTGTQAFF. Supplemented by reference TRBV7-2 and TRBJ1-1, the full variable domain reads GAGVSQSPSNKVTEKGKDVELRCDPISGHTALYWYRQSLGQGLEFLIYFQGNSAPDKSGLPSDRFSAERTGGSVSTLTIQRTQQEDSAVYLCASSSTGTQAFFGQGTRLTVV.

The chain links TRBV7-2 to TRBJ2-5; 7 bases line up with TRBD2. V trimming: 5 bases; J trimming: 4 bases; junction bases outside the gene matches: 7. Looked up from germline, CDR1 is SGHTA and CDR2 is FQGNSA. The CDR3 is 14 amino acids. In DNA, the CDR3 is TGTGCCAGCAGCCCGTCCCTAGCGGCAGAGACCCAGTACTTC. This translates into CASSPSLAAETQYF.

V and J are TRBV28 and TRBJ2-6; the D is unclear. Germline assignment: CDR1 MDHEN and CDR2 SYDVKM. The CDR3 runs to 14 residues. The V end was cut by 5 bases, the J end by 3 bases, with 8 bases between. In DNA form, the CDR3 reads TGTGCCAGCAGTGACGCCAATGGGGCCAACGTCCTGACTTTC. Its protein product is CASSDANGANVLTF.

This rearrangement joins TRBV19 to TRBJ1-2; D is perhaps TRBD1 (5 bases). The V and J ends lost 2 bases and 4 bases respectively, with 11 bases between them. This CDR3 spans 14 amino acids. Germline CDR1 is LNHDA and CDR2 is SQIVND (reference sequence). CDR3 in DNA: TGTGCCAGTAGTATACCAGGGTCCAGCTATGGCTACACCTTC. This translates into CASSIPGSSYGYTF.

Of note for this clone: This specimen includes other DNA sequences encoding the same CDR3. This chain connects TRBV28 to TRBJ1-5; D may be TRBD1 (5 bases). V was trimmed by 5 bases and J by 4 bases, leaving 12 bases between them. This CDR3 has 14 amino acids. In germline, CDR1 is MDHEN, CDR2 SYDVKM. This chain's CDR3 is CASSPGRGNQPQHF. DNA of the CDR3: TGTGCCAGCAGTCCAGGGAGGGGTAATCAGCCCCAGCATTTT. The variable domain in full, completed from reference TRBV28 and TRBJ1-5, reads DVKVTQSSRYLVKRTGEKVFLECVQDMDHENMFWYRQDPGLGLRLIYFSYDVKMKEKGDIPEGYSVSREKKERFSLILESASTNQTSMYLCASSPGRGNQPQHFGDGTRLSIL.

The chain carries TRBV4-2 and TRBJ1-3; tentative D call: TRBD1 (5 bases). From germline, CDR1 is LGHNA and CDR2 YNFKEQ. This CDR3 has 15 amino acids. V was clipped by 3 bases and J by 2 bases, with 11 bases between them. CDR3: CASSHTQGTGNTIYF. CDR3 coding DNA: TGTGCCAGCAGCCACACGCAGGGAACTGGAAACACCATATATTTT.

The chain recombines TRBV10-3 with TRBJ2-3; D is tentatively TRBD1 or TRBD2 (6 bases each). The CDR3 contains 11 residues. Germline CDR1 ENHRY, CDR2 SYGVKD. Between the trimmed V and J ends, which lost 10 bases and 4 bases, there was a span of 9 bases. As DNA, the CDR3 is TGTGCCAGCCGGGGGCCAGATACGCAGTATTTT. Translating gives CASRGPDTQYF.

DNA of the CDR3: TGTGCCAGCAGCCAAGGGGCGGGAGGGCCGGCTGAGCAGTTCTTC. Translated: CASSQGAGGPAEQFF. This rearrangement joins TRBV16 to TRBJ2-1, with TRBD2 matching 9 bases. V lost 2 bases, J lost 9 bases, and 8 bases stayed unmatched. Germline loops: CDR1 KGHSY, CDR2 FQNENV. This CDR3 region has 15 residues.

This chain connects TRBV27 to TRBJ1-5; D possibly corresponds to TRBD1 (5 bases). The CDR3 spans 14 residues. V was pared by 3 bases and J by 5 bases, with 11 bases between. Germline loops: CDR1 MNHEY, CDR2 SMNVEV (reference sequence). CDR3 loop: CASSFRGVDQPQHF. The CDR3 nucleotides are TGTGCCAGCAGTTTTCGGGGGGTTGATCAGCCCCAGCATTTT.

The chain carries TRBV5-4 and TRBJ2-5; D is perhaps TRBD1 or TRBD2 (5 bases each). The germline V gene has CDR1 SGHNT and CDR2 YYREEE (reference sequence). The V gene lost 3 bases and the J gene lost 5 bases, with 14 bases spanning the gap. CDR3 length equals 14 residues. The CDR3 DNA reads TGTGCCAGCAGCTCTTCAGGGTGGGGGGAGACCCAGTACTTC. It encodes CASSSSGWGETQYF.

The chain couples TRBV2 to TRBJ1-1, with TRBD1 as a possible D gene (5 bases). Trimming stripped 3 bases from V and 1 base from J, with 9 bases between. The CDR3 spans 14 residues. Germline values: CDR1 SNHLY, CDR2 FYNNEI. The CDR3 sequence: CASSDTGRNTEAFF. The CDR3 DNA sequence: TGTGCCAGCAGTGACACAGGTAGGAACACTGAAGCTTTCTTT.

This clone appeared once. The chain has TRBV28 and TRBJ2-1; D gene uncertain. The CDR3 has 12 amino acids. V was clipped by 2 bases and J by 5 bases, with 4 bases between them. CDR1 MDHEN and CDR2 SYDVKM come from the germline V gene. CDR3 DNA: TGTGCCAGCAGTTTACCAAACAATGAGCAGTTCTTC. Translated: CASSLPNNEQFF.

This clone was observed once. The rearrangement uses TRBV14 and TRBJ1-6; D gene unclear. Per the germline V gene, CDR1 is SGHDN and CDR2 is FVKESK. Trimming removed 3 bases from V and 10 bases from J, with 7 bases in between. The CDR3 sequence is 12 residues long. CDR3 protein: CASSQMGSPLHF. The CDR3 coding sequence is TGTGCCAGCAGCCAGATGGGGTCACCCCTCCACTTT.

The V call is TRBV30, the J call TRBJ2-7; TRBD2 aligns across 8 bases. The V segment lost 3 bases and the J segment 9 bases; nucleotides outside the gene matches: 7. This CDR3 spans 12 amino acids. Germline V gives CDR1 GTSNPN, CDR2 SVGIG (reference sequence). This chain's CDR3 is CAWSALAEGQYF. As DNA, the CDR3 is TGTGCCTGGAGCGCACTAGCGGAGGGGCAGTACTTC.